The 20 T cell receptor beta chains reported below all come from one sample, sequenced in a study of blood T cell repertoires in COVID-19. The repertoire was sequenced with immunoSEQ multiplex PCR; TCRdb's copy has only in-frame clones and lacks some. The sample contains approximately 60,000 clones, around 86% of which appear only once. Sequencing was carried out using peripheral blood. The receptors come from a man aged 45-65 years with active COVID-19.

The chain is built from TRBV4-3 and TRBJ2-1; 12 bases are a match to TRBD2. Germline V lookup: CDR1 LGHNA, CDR2 YSLEER. This CDR3 comprises 16 residues. V trimming: 3 bases; J trimming: 6 bases; junction bases outside the gene matches: 6. The CDR3 here is CASSQALAGGLNEQFF. CDR3 bases: TGCGCCAGCAGCCAGGCGCTAGCGGGAGGGCTCAATGAGCAGTTCTTC.

The chain couples TRBV4-1 to TRBJ2-7; 8 nucleotides match TRBD1. CDR1 is MGHRA, CDR2 YSYEKL, per germline. The V and J ends lost 1 base and 6 bases, in that order; junction bases with no gene match: 8. The CDR3 is 15 residues long. CDR3 nucleotides: TGCGCCAGCAGCCAAGCGGAAACGACAGGGGCCGAGCAGTACTTC. It translates to CASSQAETTGAEQYF.

The V call is TRBV5-1, the J call TRBJ2-3, with TRBD2 matching over 8 bases. The CDR3 length is 16 residues. Per germline, CDR1 SGHRS and CDR2 YFSETQ. Losses at the gene ends were 1 base for V and 6 bases for J; bases not matched to a gene: 10. The CDR3 spells CASSLFSSGSTDTQYF. CDR3 nucleotides: TGCGCCAGCAGCTTGTTCTCTAGCGGGTCAACCGATACGCAGTATTTT.

The CDR3 here is CASRLEFYNEQFF. The CDR3 coding sequence is TGTGCCAGCAGACTCGAGTTCTACAATGAGCAGTTCTTC. The chain couples TRBV27 to TRBJ2-1; D uncertain. Trimming left V 6 bases short and J 3 bases short, with 9 bases between. Per the germline V gene, CDR1 is MNHEY and CDR2 is SMNVEV (reference sequence). The CDR3 covers 13 residues.

The V gene is TRBV4-1, the J gene TRBJ2-2; 10 bases match TRBD2. From germline, CDR1 is MGHRA and CDR2 YSYEKL. The CDR3 totals 16 residues. The trim removed 4 bases at V and 4 bases at J, leaving 6 bases unmatched. CDR3 coding DNA: TGCGCCAGCAGCCTAGGACTAGCGGAGGCCACCGGGGAGCTGTTTTTT. Its protein product is CASSLGLAEATGELFF.

V and J are TRBV19 and TRBJ2-1; D possibly corresponds to TRBD2 (6 bases). The V and J ends lost 5 bases and 4 bases respectively, with 18 bases between them. Germline values: CDR1 LNHDA, CDR2 SQIVND (reference sequence). The length of the CDR3 is 16 residues. CDR3 DNA: TGTGCCAGTAGTCCGGGGGAACTAAACCTATACAATGAGCAGTTCTTC. Protein sequence: CASSPGELNLYNEQFF.

The chain links TRBV7-9 to TRBJ2-7; D remains unclear. The V gene's germline CDR1 is SEHNR and CDR2 FQNEAQ (reference sequence). This CDR3 spans 11 amino acids. Trimming cost V 3 bases and J 11 bases, with 11 bases left between them. In DNA, the CDR3 is TGTGCCAGCAGCTTCGGCCCTGAGGAGTACTTC. As protein: CASSFGPEEYF. Looking up the rest from reference TRBV7-9 and TRBJ2-7 gives the full variable domain: DTGVSQNPRHKITKRGQNVTFRCDPISEHNRLYWYRQTLGQGPEFLTYFQNEAQLEKSRLLSDRFSAERPKGSFSTLEIQRTEQGDSAMYLCASSFGPEEYFGPGTRLTVT.

The V call is TRBV5-1, the J call TRBJ2-7, with 7 bases identical to TRBD1. The CDR3 extends over 14 amino acids. The V segment lost 5 bases and the J segment 3 bases; nucleotides outside the gene matches: 8. Germline lookup yields CDR1 SGHRS and CDR2 YFSETQ. The CDR3 spells CASRESPGGYEQYF. The CDR3 DNA sequence: TGCGCCAGCAGAGAGTCGCCAGGGGGCTACGAGCAGTACTTC.

J is TRBJ1-5 and V is TRBV7-2, with D unresolved. The germline V and J ends were trimmed by 5 bases and 6 bases, with 11 bases remaining between them. Germline assignment: CDR1 SGHTA and CDR2 FQGNSA. The CDR3 has 13 amino acids. Here the CDR3 DNA reads TGTGCCAGCAGCCCGGGTGGTACTCAGCCCCAGCATTTT. Translation: CASSPGGTQPQHF.

The chain joins TRBV11-3 to TRBJ2-2, with 13 bases aligning to TRBD2. The V gene end was trimmed by 5 bases and the J gene end by 7 bases; junction bases not matched to a gene: 7. Germline V gene lookup returns CDR1 SGHNT and CDR2 YENEEA. This CDR3 comprises 16 residues. CDR3 DNA: TGTGCCAGCAGCCCCAGACTAGCGGGGGGCCGCGGGGAGCTGTTTTTT. Encoded protein: CASSPRLAGGRGELFF. The full variable domain, with the rest looked up from reference TRBV11-3 and TRBJ2-2, is EAGVVQSPRYKIIEKKQPVAFWCNPISGHNTLYWYLQNLGQGPELLIRYENEEAVDDSQLPKDRFSAERLKGVDSTLKIQPAELGDSAVYLCASSPRLAGGRGELFFGEGSRLTVL.

The V gene is TRBV7-3, the J gene TRBJ2-5; 7 bases are shared with TRBD2. The CDR3 is made up of 15 amino acids. CDR1 is SGHTA and CDR2 is FQGTGA in the germline V gene. Trimming cost V 1 base and J 4 bases; bases outside gene matches: 6. CDR3 in amino acids: CASSLMAGVGETQYF. CDR3 DNA sequence: TGTGCCAGCAGCTTAATGGCGGGAGTAGGAGAGACCCAGTACTTC.

The gene calls are TRBV6-5 and TRBJ2-3; TRBD2 matches 7 bases. The CDR3 is 14 amino acids. J was trimmed by 4 bases and V by 0 bases; bases with no gene match: 1. Germline assignment: CDR1 MNHEY and CDR2 SVGAGI. CDR3 residues: CASSYSTSPDTQYF. The CDR3 bases are TGTGCCAGCAGTTACTCGACTAGCCCAGATACGCAGTATTTT.

The chain joins TRBV5-4 to TRBJ2-3; 8 nucleotides match TRBD1. J lost 5 bases, V lost 4 bases, and 6 bases had no gene match. Germline V gene data show CDR1 as SGHNT and CDR2 as YYREEE (reference sequence). The CDR3 sequence is 14 residues long. The CDR3 here is CASSLDRVGDTQYF. The CDR3, as DNA: TGTGCCAGCAGCCTGGACAGGGTGGGAGATACGCAGTATTTT.

The V gene is TRBV7-2, the J gene TRBJ2-3; TRBD2 aligns across 7 bases. Germline lookup yields CDR1 SGHTA and CDR2 FQGNSA. Trimming removed 4 bases from V and 4 bases from J; junction bases left unmatched: 8. The CDR3 loop spans 15 amino acids. The CDR3 spells CASSSAGARADTQYF. CDR3 DNA: TGTGCCAGCAGCTCGGCGGGAGCGAGGGCAGATACGCAGTATTTT.

The chain carries TRBV11-2 and TRBJ2-5; tentative D call: TRBD2 (7 bases). Deletions cut 0 bases from V and 4 bases from J, with 12 bases between. Germline CDR1 and CDR2: SGHAT and FQNNGV. The CDR3 spans 15 residues. CDR3 residues: CASSLEVGGLETQYF. DNA for the CDR3: TGTGCCAGCAGCTTAGAGGTGGGGGGGCTAGAGACCCAGTACTTC.

V usage is TRBV24-1 and J usage is TRBJ2-2; 9 bases map to TRBD1. In germline, CDR1 is KGHDR, CDR2 SFDVKD. The CDR3 covers 17 residues. The V segment lost 3 bases and the J segment 1 base; nucleotides outside the gene matches: 5. The CDR3 spells CATSDPDRGGNTGELFF. The CDR3 coding sequence is TGTGCCACCAGTGATCCGGACAGGGGAGGGAACACCGGGGAGCTGTTTTTT.

This clone has just a few counts. The chain links TRBV7-9 to TRBJ2-5, with a weak D call TRBD1 (6 bases). With 5 bases removed from V and 3 bases from J, the gap between germline ends came to 13 bases. From germline, CDR1 is SEHNR and CDR2 FQNEAQ (reference sequence). The CDR3 contains 14 residues. The CDR3 DNA sequence: TGTGCCAGCAGCCGTTACAGGGACGAAGAGACCCAGTACTTC. Its protein is CASSRYRDEETQYF.

The J gene is TRBJ2-3, the V gene TRBV27, with D uncertain. Trimming took off 9 bases at V and 1 base at J, with 11 bases between the two ends. Germline V gene sequence: CDR1 MNHEY, CDR2 SMNVEV (reference sequence). The CDR3 runs to 13 residues. Written as DNA, the CDR3 is TGTGCCAGTAACCCAACGGGCACAGATACGCAGTATTTT. Its translation: CASNPTGTDTQYF.

The V and J genes are TRBV5-6 and TRBJ2-7; 9 bases agree with TRBD1. CDR1 SGHDT and CDR2 YYEEEE come from the germline V gene. The trim removed 3 bases at V and 3 bases at J, leaving 7 bases unmatched. The CDR3 loop spans 15 amino acids. The CDR3 sequence: CASSSPDRGLYEQYF. In DNA form, the CDR3 reads TGTGCCAGCAGCTCCCCGGACAGGGGCCTCTACGAGCAGTACTTC.

V usage is TRBV6-2 or TRBV6-3 and J usage is TRBJ1-2; D unclear. Germline lookup yields CDR1 MNHEY and CDR2 SVGEGT. The CDR3 loop spans 15 amino acids. V gave up 4 bases and J gave up 4 bases, with 16 bases separating them. The CDR3, as DNA: TGTGCCAGCAGTTCTCGCCACGGCGGAGTCTATGGCTACACCTTC. Its protein product is CASSSRHGGVYGYTF.